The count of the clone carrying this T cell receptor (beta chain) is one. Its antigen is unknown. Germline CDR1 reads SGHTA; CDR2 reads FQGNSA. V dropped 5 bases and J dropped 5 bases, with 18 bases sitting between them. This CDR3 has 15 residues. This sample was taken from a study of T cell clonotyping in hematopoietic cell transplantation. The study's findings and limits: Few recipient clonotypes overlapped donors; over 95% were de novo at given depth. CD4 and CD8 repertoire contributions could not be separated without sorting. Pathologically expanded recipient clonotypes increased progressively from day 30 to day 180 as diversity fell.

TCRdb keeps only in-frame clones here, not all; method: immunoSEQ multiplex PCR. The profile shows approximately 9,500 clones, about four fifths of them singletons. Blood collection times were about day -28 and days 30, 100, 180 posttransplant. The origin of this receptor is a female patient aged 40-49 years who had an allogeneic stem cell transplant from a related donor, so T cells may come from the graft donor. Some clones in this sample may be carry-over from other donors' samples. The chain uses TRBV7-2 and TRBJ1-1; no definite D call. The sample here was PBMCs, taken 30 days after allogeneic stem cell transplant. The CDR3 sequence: CASSPPGMGRTEAFF. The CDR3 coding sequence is TGTGCCAGCAGCCCACCCGGGATGGGTAGGACTGAAGCTTTCTTT.